The 8 T cell receptor beta chains given below trace back to one sample, sequenced in a study of shared clonotypes between healthy human individuals. Here immunoSEQ multiplex PCR was the method, and the copy in TCRdb shows in-frame clones only, minus some. The sample yields 2 million to 3 million clones, 80% to 95% seen once. The sample taken for sequencing was naive CD4+ T cells from PBMCs. Subset specified: CD45RA+ positively selected. All receptors derive from a man aged 18 to 29 in good health. Some clones in this sample may be carry-over from other donors' samples.

J is TRBJ1-3 and V is TRBV25-1; TRBD1 is a possible D gene (5 bases). Germline CDR1 and CDR2: MGHDK and SYGVNS. This CDR3 is built from 17 residues. The ends were cut back, 6 bases at V and 0 bases at J, with 18 bases in the middle. The CDR3 region is CASRWRTRDHSGNTIYF. CDR3 bases: TGTGCCAGCAGGTGGCGTACTAGGGACCACTCTGGAAACACCATATATTTT. The variable domain in full, completed from reference TRBV25-1 and TRBJ1-3, reads EADIYQTPRYLVIGTGKKITLECSQTMGHDKMYWYQQDPGMELHLIHYSYGVNSTEKGDLSSESTVSRIRTEHFPLTLESARPSHTSQYLCASRWRTRDHSGNTIYFGEGSWLTVV.

On this clone: Other DNA sequences in the same sample also yield this CDR3. V is TRBV5-1 and J is TRBJ2-1; D call uncertain. The CDR3 spans 11 residues. In germline, CDR1 is SGHRS, CDR2 YFSETQ. With 0 bases removed from V and 8 bases from J, the gap between germline ends came to 3 bases. The CDR3 loop reads CASSLEYEQFF. DNA for the CDR3: TGCGCCAGCAGCTTGGAGTATGAGCAGTTCTTC.

J is TRBJ1-1 and V is TRBV2; 10 bases align to TRBD1. Germline V gives CDR1 SNHLY, CDR2 FYNNEI. The CDR3 length is 12 residues. CDR3 in DNA: TGTGGAAGAGGGACAGGGGTCACTGAAGCTTTCTTT. Translated, it gives CGRGTGVTEAFF.

This clone was found once. The chain carries TRBV19 and TRBJ2-7, with TRBD2 identical over 7 bases. The junction had 7 bases not matched to a gene; V was cut back by 3 bases and J by 2 bases. In germline, CDR1 is LNHDA, CDR2 SQIVND (reference sequence). CDR3 length equals 15 residues. The CDR3 region is CASSIGLAEAYEQYF. The CDR3 DNA is TGTGCCAGTAGTATTGGGCTAGCGGAGGCCTACGAGCAGTACTTC.

This chain uses TRBV7-8 with TRBJ2-3; either TRBD1 or TRBD2 may supply D (5 bases each). The ends were cut back, 2 bases at V and 7 bases at J, with 16 bases in the middle. CDR3 length: 15 residues. CDR1 is SGHVS and CDR2 is FQNEAQ in the germline V gene. The CDR3 sequence is CASSLRGAGPNTQYF. The CDR3 DNA sequence: TGTGCCAGCAGCTTAAGAGGGGCAGGACCCAATACGCAGTATTTT.

This chain uses TRBV10-3 with TRBJ1-2, with D unresolved. The germline gives CDR1 ENHRY, CDR2 SYGVKD. The V gene lost 6 bases and the J gene lost 5 bases, with 10 bases spanning the gap. The CDR3 runs 12 residues. CDR3 protein: CAIRGQEYGYTF. CDR3 nucleotide sequence: TGTGCCATCAGAGGGCAGGAATATGGCTACACCTTC.

Here the CDR3 reads CASSLVASNNEQFF. The CDR3 DNA sequence: TGTGCCAGCAGCTTAGTGGCTAGCAACAATGAGCAGTTCTTC. The gene calls are TRBV7-9 and TRBJ2-1; perhaps TRBD2 as D (5 bases). The CDR3 is 14 residues long. The V gene lost 1 base and the J gene lost 5 bases, with 9 bases spanning the gap. CDR1 is SEHNR and CDR2 is FQNEAQ in the germline V gene (reference sequence).

The chain uses TRBV23-1 and TRBJ1-5, with D possibly TRBD1 on 6 matching bases. TRBV23-1 is classed as an ORF, of uncertain function. Trimming left V 0 bases short and J 1 base short, with 13 bases between. The CDR3 has 17 residues. For the CDR3, the DNA is TGCGCCAGCAGTCAATCTATAGGGGGGAGAAGCAATCAGCCCCAGCATTTT. It translates to CASSQSIGGRSNQPQHF.